A single sample gave rise to the 10 T cell receptor beta chains below, sequenced in a study of blood T cell repertoires in COVID-19. Generated by immunoSEQ multiplex PCR, the TCRdb table keeps only in-frame clones and is missing some. This table has roughly 220,000 clones, more than 65% appearing once. The sequencing input was peripheral blood. The receptors were gathered from a woman aged 25-40 years who had recovered from COVID-19.

This clone showed up just once. The chain recombines TRBV2 with TRBJ2-5, with TRBD2 as a possible D gene (6 bases). CDR1 is SNHLY, CDR2 FYNNEI, per germline. The CDR3 runs 14 residues. The V and J ends lost 1 base and 6 bases respectively, with 12 bases between them. CDR3 protein: CASSEGGGKKTQYF. The DNA of the CDR3 is TGTGCCAGCAGTGAAGGCGGCGGGAAGAAGACCCAGTACTTC.

The chain joins TRBV5-1 to TRBJ2-3; D is possibly TRBD2 (6 bases). V gave up 0 bases and J gave up 1 base, with 12 bases separating them. The CDR3 totals 16 residues. In germline, CDR1 is SGHRS, CDR2 YFSETQ. CDR3 DNA: TGCGCCAGCAGCTTGGGGCGGGACTCGGGCACAGATACGCAGTATTTT. It is translated as CASSLGRDSGTDTQYF. Filled out from reference TRBV5-1 and TRBJ2-3, the complete variable domain reads KAGVTQTPRYLIKTRGQQVTLSCSPISGHRSVSWYQQTPGQGLQFLFEYFSETQRNKGNFPGRFSGRQFSNSRSEMNVSTLELGDSALYLCASSLGRDSGTDTQYFGPGTRLTVL.

V and J are TRBV28 and TRBJ2-1, with 8 bases aligning to TRBD1. CDR1 and CDR2 (germline): MDHEN, SYDVKM. The ends lost 5 bases at V and 7 bases at J; junction bases unmatched: 10. The CDR3 is 15 residues long. For the CDR3, the DNA is TGTGCCAGCAGTGGGGAACGGGACAGGTTAAATGAGCAGTTCTTC. Its translation is CASSGERDRLNEQFF.

This chain joins TRBV4-1 and TRBJ2-5; 14 bases are a match to TRBD2. Germline values: CDR1 MGHRA, CDR2 YSYEKL. The CDR3 is 16 amino acids. Germline trimming cut 4 bases from V and 5 bases from J; bases unmatched to any gene: 6. The CDR3: CASSPGGLAGAETQYF. For the CDR3, the DNA is TGCGCCAGCAGCCCAGGGGGACTAGCGGGAGCCGAGACCCAGTACTTC.

This chain joins TRBV7-9 and TRBJ2-2; no clear D gene. Trimming shortened V by 5 bases and J by 7 bases, and 8 bases separated the two germline ends. The CDR3 runs 12 residues. Germline CDR1 is SEHNR and CDR2 is FQNEAQ (reference sequence). The CDR3 spells CASSAEVGELFF. In nucleotides, the CDR3 is TGTGCCAGCAGCGCCGAGGTCGGGGAGCTGTTTTTT.

This sequence joins TRBV4-1 and TRBJ1-2, with 7 bases that match TRBD1. The CDR3 has 16 residues. V dropped 4 bases and J dropped 3; count of bases not matched to a gene: 11. Germline V gives CDR1 MGHRA, CDR2 YSYEKL. CDR3 coding DNA: TGCGCCAGCAGCCCGCAGATAATAGGGGGCGACTATGGCTACACCTTC. Its translation: CASSPQIIGGDYGYTF.

The chain links TRBV28 to TRBJ1-1; D unclear. Between the trimmed V and J ends, which lost 5 bases and 9 bases, there was a span of 13 bases. This CDR3 comprises 12 residues. The V gene's germline CDR1 is MDHEN and CDR2 SYDVKM. The CDR3 nucleotides are TGTGCCAGCAGTCTGAGTCGGGAAAAAGCTTTCTTT. This sequence encodes CASSLSREKAFF.

V is TRBV10-3 and J is TRBJ2-5, with 7 bases matching TRBD2. In germline, CDR1 is ENHRY, CDR2 SYGVKD. Trimming removed 0 bases from V and 2 bases from J; junction bases left unmatched: 6. The CDR3 runs 16 residues. The CDR3 nucleotides read TGTGCCATCAGTGAGTCGAGTGGCGGGAGTCAAGAGACCCAGTACTTC. Its protein product is CAISESSGGSQETQYF.

The chain employs TRBV18 and TRBJ2-2; a possible D gene is TRBD2 (5 bases). Germline assignment: CDR1 KGHSH and CDR2 LQKENI. V gave up 0 bases and J gave up 5 bases, with 13 bases separating them. This CDR3 is built from 16 residues. CDR3 residues: CASSPPTLGETGELFF. The DNA for the CDR3 is TGTGCCAGCTCACCACCTACTCTCGGGGAAACCGGGGAGCTGTTTTTT.

The chain employs TRBV7-9 and TRBJ1-4; D is unclear. Deletions cut 5 bases from V and 5 bases from J, with 15 bases between. The CDR3 sequence is 15 residues long. Germline V gene sequence: CDR1 SEHNR, CDR2 FQNEAQ (reference sequence). CDR3 DNA sequence: TGTGCCAGCAGCGTAGGCGGGCGCGAGAATGAAAAACTGTTTTTT. Its translation is CASSVGGRENEKLFF.